These 25 T cell receptor beta chains share one sample of origin, sequenced in a study of T cell responses to AZD1222 COVID-19 vaccine (dated by TCRdb to the early 2020s). Sample time point, as interpreted from the label and publication: about 28 days (+/-7) after the second vaccine dose. To prepare the library, the immunoSEQ multiplex PCR assay was applied. TCRdb retrieved this table from immuneACCESS and kept in-frame rearrangements only. Not all clones are present; in checked studies, unresolved V genes account for under half, and no reason is known for the remainder. The sample profile shows 60,000 to 75,000 clones; roughly 80% of them were found once. The ten largest clones take up 3% to 4% of the sample. The sample in question was peripheral blood, obtained 28 days after the second AZD1222 dose. These receptors all stem from an adult who received the AZD1222 COVID-19 vaccine.

V is TRBV28 and J is TRBJ2-1; TRBD2 matches 8 bases. CDR1 and CDR2 from the germline V gene are MDHEN and SYDVKM. With V trimmed by 5 bases and J by 7 bases, 16 bases remained unmatched. The CDR3 has 17 residues. The CDR3 DNA sequence: TGTGCCAGCAGTCTCCCGCGGGGGGCCTGGGAGGGTAATGAGCAGTTCTTC. The encoded protein is CASSLPRGAWEGNEQFF.

This clone was counted between two and nine times. This chain joins TRBV4-2 and TRBJ2-7, with D possibly being TRBD1 or TRBD2 (5 bases each). Germline values: CDR1 LGHNA, CDR2 YNFKEQ. The length of the CDR3 is 16 residues. Trimming stripped 4 bases from V and 2 bases from J, with 18 bases between. In DNA form, the CDR3 reads TGTGCCAGCAGCCTCTATGCCGGGACCGGACCCTACGAGCAGTACTTC. The encoded protein is CASSLYAGTGPYEQYF.

The chain employs TRBV5-1 and TRBJ2-7; D remains unclear. Germline V gene lookup returns CDR1 SGHRS and CDR2 YFSETQ. Trimming pared 4 bases from V and 3 bases from J, leaving 14 bases between. The CDR3 is made up of 14 amino acids. CDR3 residues: CASSTLGSYYEQYF. As DNA, the CDR3 is TGCGCCAGCAGCACCCTGGGGTCCTACTACGAGCAGTACTTC. The whole variable domain, remainder taken from reference TRBV5-1 and TRBJ2-7, is KAGVTQTPRYLIKTRGQQVTLSCSPISGHRSVSWYQQTPGQGLQFLFEYFSETQRNKGNFPGRFSGRQFSNSRSEMNVSTLELGDSALYLCASSTLGSYYEQYFGPGTRLTVT.

This chain links TRBV9 with TRBJ1-5, with 8 bases aligning to TRBD1. The germline V gene has CDR1 SGDLS and CDR2 YYNGEE. The CDR3 totals 15 residues. Trimming cost V 4 bases and J 5 bases; bases outside gene matches: 8. This chain's CDR3 is CASSTGQGGDQPQHF. The CDR3 DNA reads as TGTGCCAGCAGCACCGGACAGGGCGGGGATCAGCCCCAGCATTTT.

The chain recombines TRBV9 with TRBJ2-3; D remains ambiguous. V was pared by 0 bases and J by 3 bases, with 2 bases between. There are 12 residues in the CDR3. CDR1 is SGDLS and CDR2 is YYNGEE in the germline V gene. CDR3 coding DNA: TGTGCCAGCAGCGTAGGGACAGATACGCAGTATTTT. As protein: CASSVGTDTQYF.

This clone showed up just once. The V gene is TRBV5-6, the J gene TRBJ2-7; D might be TRBD1 (6 bases). With 4 bases removed from V and 3 bases from J, the gap between germline ends came to 17 bases. There are 15 residues in the CDR3. CDR1 is SGHDT and CDR2 is YYEEEE in the germline V gene. The CDR3 sequence: CASSAQGWGHYEQYF. CDR3 in DNA: TGTGCCAGCAGCGCTCAGGGATGGGGACACTACGAGCAGTACTTC. Full variable domain (remainder filled in from reference TRBV5-6 and TRBJ2-7): DAGVTQSPTHLIKTRGQQVTLRCSPKSGHDTVSWYQQALGQGPQFIFQYYEEEERQRGNFPDRFSGHQFPNYSSELNVNALLLGDSALYLCASSAQGWGHYEQYFGPGTRLTVT.

J is TRBJ2-3 and V is TRBV27; D ambiguous. V was pared by 6 bases and J by 6 bases, with 22 bases between. The CDR3 runs 16 residues. From germline, CDR1 is MNHEY and CDR2 SMNVEV (reference sequence). The CDR3: CASSSLQQLLQDTQYF. For the CDR3, the DNA is TGTGCCAGCAGCAGCCTACAGCAACTCCTGCAGGATACGCAGTATTTT.

This clone was seen a single time. The J gene is TRBJ1-6, the V gene TRBV28; D possibly corresponds to TRBD1 (6 bases). Between the trimmed V and J ends, which lost 7 bases and 6 bases, there was a span of 16 bases. The CDR3 has 15 amino acids. Germline CDR1 MDHEN, CDR2 SYDVKM. The CDR3 DNA sequence: TGTGCCAGCAAGCCTCCGGGGGCAGTTAATTCACCCCTCCACTTT. Translation: CASKPPGAVNSPLHF.

The DNA of the CDR3 is TGTGCCAGCAGAAAGGGGGAGAGGGGCAATCAGCCCCAGCATTTT. Protein: CASRKGERGNQPQHF. The chain carries TRBV28 and TRBJ1-5; D is possibly TRBD1 (6 bases). The CDR3 totals 15 residues. The germline V gene encodes CDR1 MDHEN and CDR2 SYDVKM. Trimming removed 6 bases from V and 2 bases from J, with 14 bases in between.

The CDR3 DNA is TGTGCCAGCACCCAAAGGGGACAGCCCACAGATACGCAGTATTTT. Encoded protein: CASTQRGQPTDTQYF. The chain couples TRBV6-5 to TRBJ2-3, with TRBD1 identical over 7 bases. This CDR3 spans 15 amino acids. The J segment lost 2 bases and the V segment lost 7 bases, leaving 9 bases of the junction unmatched. CDR1 is MNHEY and CDR2 is SVGAGI in the germline V gene.

The rearrangement uses TRBV24-1 and TRBJ2-1, with 13 bases that match TRBD2. There are 17 residues in the CDR3. The germline CDR1 and CDR2 sequences are KGHDR and SFDVKD. The junction had 8 bases not matched to a gene; V was cut back by 3 bases and J by 7 bases. The CDR3 DNA reads TGTGCCACCAGTGATCCAAAGACTAGCGGGGGGAAAAATGAGCAGTTCTTC. Protein sequence: CATSDPKTSGGKNEQFF.

The chain recombines TRBV7-9 with TRBJ2-1; the D is unclear. Germline V gene sequence: CDR1 SEHNR, CDR2 FQNEAQ (reference sequence). The V end lost 4 bases, the J end lost 2 bases, and 9 bases lay between the germline ends. The CDR3 has 14 residues. The CDR3 DNA is TGTGCCAGCAGCTCCCCCCCACCCTACAATGAGCAGTTCTTC. Encoded protein: CASSSPPPYNEQFF.

Worth noting for this clone: Within the sample, other DNA sequences also encode this same CDR3. The J gene is TRBJ1-1, the V gene TRBV7-9, with TRBD1 matching over 9 bases. Germline V gene data show CDR1 as SEHNR and CDR2 as FQNEAQ (reference sequence). V gave up 2 bases and J gave up 1 base; unmatched junction bases: 2. CDR3 length: 15 residues. DNA of the CDR3: TGTGCCAGCAGCTTATCGGACAGGGGGAACACTGAAGCTTTCTTT. Its translation: CASSLSDRGNTEAFF.

This chain uses TRBV6-4 with TRBJ2-3, with TRBD1 as a possible D gene (6 bases). This CDR3 comprises 15 residues. The ends were cut back, 6 bases at V and 0 bases at J, with 13 bases in the middle. The germline V gene encodes CDR1 MRHNA and CDR2 SNTAGT. This chain's CDR3 is CASRNDRFSTDTQYF. The CDR3 nucleotides read TGTGCCAGCAGAAACGACAGGTTTAGCACAGATACGCAGTATTTT.

CDR3 region: CASSRFTDTQYF. CDR3 DNA: TGTGCCAGCAGCCGTTTCACAGATACGCAGTATTTT. This chain uses TRBV11-2 with TRBJ2-3; no reliable D call. Germline V lookup: CDR1 SGHAT, CDR2 FQNNGV. This CDR3 spans 12 amino acids. The V gene lost 5 bases and the J gene lost 2 bases, with 5 bases spanning the gap. Full variable domain (remainder filled in from reference TRBV11-2 and TRBJ2-3): EAGVAQSPRYKIIEKRQSVAFWCNPISGHATLYWYQQILGQGPKLLIQFQNNGVVDDSQLPKDRFSAERLKGVDSTLKIQPAKLEDSAVYLCASSRFTDTQYFGPGTRLTVL.

In this sample, this clone turned up a few times. Other DNA sequences in this specimen translate into the identical CDR3. This chain's CDR3 is CASSVRDSGNTIYF. The CDR3 DNA follows: TGTGCCAGCAGCGTCCGCGACTCTGGAAACACCATATATTTT. The chain couples TRBV9 to TRBJ1-3; no reliable D call. This CDR3 contains 14 residues. The V end was cut by 2 bases, the J end by 0 bases, with 6 bases between. From germline, CDR1 is SGDLS and CDR2 YYNGEE.

This clone has a handful of counts. This chain uses TRBV3-1 (or the pseudogene TRBV3-2) with TRBJ1-6; tentatively, D is TRBD1 (5 bases). Trimming took off 8 bases at V and 6 bases at J, with 5 bases between the two ends. Germline-derived CDR1 and CDR2 are LGHDT and YNNKEL (reference sequence). The CDR3 sequence is 11 residues long. This CDR3 is CASQGNSPLHF. CDR3 DNA: TGTGCCAGCCAGGGTAATTCACCCCTCCACTTT.

The rearrangement joins TRBV6-2 or TRBV6-3 to TRBJ1-2; D possibly corresponds to TRBD1 (5 bases). Germline lookup yields CDR1 MNHEY and CDR2 SVGEGT. The CDR3 is 14 residues long. Trimming removed 5 bases at V and 2 bases at J, with 12 bases between. The chain's CDR3 is CASSGQPPNYGYTF. CDR3 DNA sequence: TGTGCCAGCAGTGGACAACCTCCAAACTATGGCTACACCTTC.

This clone came up once. The CDR3 DNA reads TGTGCCAGCAGCCCTAACAACAGGGGCGGCTACACCTTC. Amino acids: CASSPNNRGGYTF. The chain combines TRBV12-3 or TRBV12-4 with TRBJ1-2; 7 bases agree with TRBD1. The J segment lost 8 bases and the V segment lost 6 bases, leaving 9 bases of the junction unmatched. CDR3 size: 13 residues.

This chain links TRBV7-8 with TRBJ2-7; the D is unclear. V lost 2 bases, J lost 1 base, and 21 bases lay in between. The CDR3 spans 18 residues. CDR1 SGHVS and CDR2 FQNEAQ come from the germline V gene. CDR3 sequence: CASSLYTVVHHLSYEQYF. Here the CDR3 DNA reads TGTGCCAGCAGCTTATACACAGTGGTTCACCATTTATCCTACGAGCAGTACTTC.

The J gene is TRBJ2-5, the V gene TRBV28, with D hard to call. Looked up from germline, CDR1 is MDHEN and CDR2 is SYDVKM. V lost 7 bases to trimming and J lost 5 bases, with 8 bases between them. The CDR3 length is 11 residues. This chain's CDR3 is CASTYGETQYF. CDR3 in DNA: TGTGCCAGCACCTATGGGGAGACCCAGTACTTC.

CDR3 amino acids: CASSTDMLNSPLHF. CDR3 nucleotide sequence: TGTGCCAGCAGTACCGACATGTTGAATTCACCCCTCCACTTT. The V call is TRBV7-8, the J call TRBJ1-6; D call uncertain. V was pared by 6 bases and J by 7 bases, with 13 bases between. CDR3 size: 14 residues. Germline V gives CDR1 SGHVS, CDR2 FQNEAQ.

The chain is built from TRBV11-2 and TRBJ1-4; 9 positions match TRBD1. CDR1 SGHAT and CDR2 FQNNGV come from the germline V gene. The trim removed 4 bases at V and 2 bases at J, leaving 5 bases unmatched. CDR3 size: 16 residues. Here the CDR3 reads CASSSGQGSTNEKLFF. The CDR3 region has the DNA TGTGCCAGCAGCTCGGGACAGGGCTCCACTAATGAAAAACTGTTTTTT. Full variable domain (remainder filled in from reference TRBV11-2 and TRBJ1-4): EAGVAQSPRYKIIEKRQSVAFWCNPISGHATLYWYQQILGQGPKLLIQFQNNGVVDDSQLPKDRFSAERLKGVDSTLKIQPAKLEDSAVYLCASSSGQGSTNEKLFFGSGTQLSVL.

This clone is a singleton in its sample. The chain recombines TRBV19 with TRBJ2-1, with TRBD1 matching 9 bases. There are 14 residues in the CDR3. The germline CDR1 and CDR2 sequences are LNHDA and SQIVND (reference sequence). The V segment lost 4 bases and the J segment 7 bases; nucleotides outside the gene matches: 5. This CDR3 reads CASSRGQGGNEQFF. The CDR3 DNA sequence: TGTGCCAGTAGTAGGGGACAGGGAGGAAATGAGCAGTTCTTC.

The chain is built from TRBV7-2 and TRBJ2-3, with 9 positions matching TRBD1. J lost 0 bases, V lost 4 bases, and 2 bases had no gene match. Germline-derived CDR1 and CDR2 are SGHTA and FQGNSA. The CDR3 extends over 15 amino acids. Written as DNA, the CDR3 is TGTGCCAGCAGCTGGGGACAGGGTAGCACAGATACGCAGTATTTT. This encodes CASSWGQGSTDTQYF.